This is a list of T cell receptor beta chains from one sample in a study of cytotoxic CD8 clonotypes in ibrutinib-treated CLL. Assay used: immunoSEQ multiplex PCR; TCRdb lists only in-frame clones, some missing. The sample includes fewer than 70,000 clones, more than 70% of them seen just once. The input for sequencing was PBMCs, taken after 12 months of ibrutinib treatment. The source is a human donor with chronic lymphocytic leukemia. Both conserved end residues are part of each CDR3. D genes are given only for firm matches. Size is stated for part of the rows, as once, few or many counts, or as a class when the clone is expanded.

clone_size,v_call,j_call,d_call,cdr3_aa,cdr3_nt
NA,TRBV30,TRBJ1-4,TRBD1,CAWSPGQGTTNEKLFF,TGTGCCTGGAGTCCCGGACAGGGAACAACTAATGAAAAACTGTTTTTT
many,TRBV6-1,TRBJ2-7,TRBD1,CASNLDRVAYEQYF,TGTGCCAGCAACCTAGACAGGGTAGCATACGAGCAGTACTTC
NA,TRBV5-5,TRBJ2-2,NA,CASSSGTYNTGELFF,TGTGCCAGCAGCTCCGGGACTTACAACACCGGGGAGCTGTTTTTT
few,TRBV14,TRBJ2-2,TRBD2,CASSQGTSGTGELFF,TGTGCCAGCAGCCAAGGGACTAGCGGCACCGGGGAGCTGTTTTTT
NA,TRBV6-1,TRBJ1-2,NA,CASSEMEASGYGYTF,TGTGCCAGCAGTGAAATGGAGGCTTCTGGCTATGGCTACACCTTC
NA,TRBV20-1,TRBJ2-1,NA,CSAHQGNEQFF,TGCAGTGCCCATCAGGGAAATGAGCAGTTCTTC
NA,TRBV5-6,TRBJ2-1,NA,CASSFDVTGDSYNEQFF,TGTGCCAGCAGCTTTGACGTGACCGGGGATTCCTACAATGAGCAGTTCTTC
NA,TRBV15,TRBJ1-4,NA,CATRFTRQNNEKLFF,TGTGCCACCAGGTTTACGCGACAGAATAATGAAAAACTGTTTTTT
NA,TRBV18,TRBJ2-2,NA,CASSSAGHYTGELFF,TGTGCCAGCTCATCGGCAGGCCATTACACCGGGGAGCTGTTTTTT
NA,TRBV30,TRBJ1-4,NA,CAWNGRVNEKLFF,TGTGCCTGGAATGGCAGGGTAAATGAAAAACTGTTTTTT
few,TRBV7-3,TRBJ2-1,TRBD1,CASSVTGTGLDEQFF,TGTGCCAGCAGCGTAACCGGGACAGGTCTTGATGAGCAGTTCTTC
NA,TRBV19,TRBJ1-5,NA,CASSIVGQPQHF,TGTGCCAGTAGTATCGTGGGTCAGCCCCAGCATTTT
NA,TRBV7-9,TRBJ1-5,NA,CASSSGVDGQPQHF,TGTGCCAGCAGCTCCGGGGTAGATGGACAGCCCCAGCATTTT
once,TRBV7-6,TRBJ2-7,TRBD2,CASSLGQGRASGRPYEQYF,TGTGCCAGCAGCTTAGGACAGGGGCGAGCTAGCGGGAGGCCCTACGAGCAGTACTTC
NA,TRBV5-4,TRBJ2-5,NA,CASSFYLEGAKETQYF,TGTGCCAGCAGCTTCTATCTAGAGGGCGCCAAAGAGACCCAGTACTTC
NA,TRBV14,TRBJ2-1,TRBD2,CASSPSPAGAHNEQFF,TGTGCCAGCAGCCCCTCCCCAGCGGGAGCCCACAATGAGCAGTTCTTC
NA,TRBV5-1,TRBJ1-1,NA,CASSLGWDTQRGTEAFF,TGCGCCAGCAGCTTGGGGTGGGACACCCAGCGCGGCACTGAAGCTTTCTTT
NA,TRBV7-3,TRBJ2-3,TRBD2,CASSLSYSGRAGDTQYF,TGTGCCAGCAGCTTAAGTTATAGCGGGAGGGCTGGAGATACGCAGTATTTT
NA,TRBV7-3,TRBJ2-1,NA,CASSSGTFNEQFF,TGTGCCAGCAGCTCCGGGACTTTCAATGAGCAGTTCTTC
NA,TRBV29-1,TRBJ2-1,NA,CSVEGQGKAEQFF,TGCAGCGTTGAGGGTCAGGGGAAGGCTGAGCAGTTCTTC
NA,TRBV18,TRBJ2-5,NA,CASSRGTQETQYF,TGTGCCAGCTCACGGGGGACCCAAGAGACCCAGTACTTC
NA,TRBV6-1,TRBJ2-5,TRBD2,CASSDPGLAGIQETQYF,TGTGCCAGCAGTGACCCGGGACTAGCGGGGATCCAAGAGACCCAGTACTTC
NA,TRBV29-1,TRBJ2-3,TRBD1,CSVKTGTGHTSTDTQYF,TGCAGCGTTAAAACCGGGACAGGACATACTAGCACAGATACGCAGTATTTT
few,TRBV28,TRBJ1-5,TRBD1,CASSLAGQGQPQHF,TGTGCCAGCAGTTTAGCGGGACAGGGCCAGCCCCAGCATTTT
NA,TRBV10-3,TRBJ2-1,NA,CAITQGGARGDEQFF,TGTGCCATCACCCAGGGAGGGGCCAGGGGGGATGAGCAGTTCTTC
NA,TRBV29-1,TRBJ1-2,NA,CSAPGAANYGYTF,TGCAGCGCGCCAGGGGCAGCTAACTATGGCTACACCTTC
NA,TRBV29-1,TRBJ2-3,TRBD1,CSGARGTGSTDTQYF,TGCAGCGGGGCTAGAGGGACAGGGAGCACAGATACGCAGTATTTT
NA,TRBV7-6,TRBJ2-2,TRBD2,CASSLGGAGANTGELFF,TGTGCCAGCAGCTTAGGAGGGGCGGGGGCGAACACCGGGGAGCTGTTTTTT
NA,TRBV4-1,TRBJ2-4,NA,CASSQDDGTPLRGIQYF,TGCGCCAGCAGCCAAGATGACGGGACACCGCTACGTGGGATTCAGTACTTC
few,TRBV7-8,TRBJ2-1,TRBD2,CASSFPSGRALANEQFF,TGTGCCAGCAGCTTCCCCAGCGGGAGGGCTCTTGCGAATGAGCAGTTCTTC
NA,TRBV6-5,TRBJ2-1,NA,CASSTGTLEQFF,TGTGCCAGCAGTACAGGGACTCTAGAGCAGTTCTTC
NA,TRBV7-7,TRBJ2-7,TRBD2,CASSLERGSGEQYF,TGTGCTAGCAGCTTAGAGCGGGGCTCGGGCGAGCAGTACTTC
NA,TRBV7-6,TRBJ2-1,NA,CASSLESGDFNEQFF,TGTGCCAGCAGCTTGGAATCAGGAGATTTCAATGAGCAGTTCTTC
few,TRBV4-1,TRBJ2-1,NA,CASSQEGTQRARSYNEQFF,TGCGCCAGCAGCCAAGAAGGCACCCAGCGGGCCCGCTCCTACAATGAGCAGTTCTTC
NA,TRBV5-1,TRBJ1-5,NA,CASSLDGFSNQPQHF,TGCGCCAGCAGCTTGGATGGCTTTAGCAATCAGCCCCAGCATTTT
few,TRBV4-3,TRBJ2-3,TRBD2,CASSPFAGVEDTQYF,TGCGCCAGCAGCCCTTTCGCGGGAGTTGAAGATACGCAGTATTTT
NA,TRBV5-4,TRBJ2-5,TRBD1,CASSILDRTQETQYF,TGTGCCAGCAGCATACTGGACAGGACCCAGGAGACCCAGTACTTC
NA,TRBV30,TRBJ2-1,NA,CAWKGQDGEQFF,TGTGCCTGGAAGGGGCAGGATGGTGAGCAGTTCTTC
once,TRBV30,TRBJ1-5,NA,CAWCTDSNQPQHF,TGTGCCTGGTGTACGGATAGCAATCAGCCCCAGCATTTT
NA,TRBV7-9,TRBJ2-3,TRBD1,CASSLWDRVIDTQYF,TGTGCCAGCAGCTTGTGGGACAGGGTCATAGATACGCAGTATTTT
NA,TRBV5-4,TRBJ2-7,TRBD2,CASSRTSSYEQYF,TGTGCCAGCAGCAGGACTAGCTCCTACGAGCAGTACTTC
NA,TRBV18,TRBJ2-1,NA,CASSPSTVSGRGNEQFF,TGTGCCAGCTCACCCTCCACGGTTAGTGGGAGAGGGAATGAGCAGTTCTTC
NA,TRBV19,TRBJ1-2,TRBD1,CASSIVIGGQGSSGYTF,TGTGCCAGTAGTATAGTAATTGGAGGACAGGGGAGTTCGGGCTACACCTTC
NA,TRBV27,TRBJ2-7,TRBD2,CASTPRGLAPGDEQYF,TGTGCCAGCACCCCTCGGGGACTAGCGCCCGGGGACGAGCAGTACTTC
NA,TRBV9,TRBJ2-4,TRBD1,CASSVGTGGWKNIQYF,TGTGCCAGCAGCGTAGGGACAGGGGGTTGGAAAAACATTCAGTACTTC
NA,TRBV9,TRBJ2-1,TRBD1,CASSVGGQGTNEQFF,TGTGCCAGCAGCGTAGGGGGACAGGGGACGAATGAGCAGTTCTTC
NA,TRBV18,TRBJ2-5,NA,CASSPGQQETQYF,TGTGCCAGCTCACCCGGACAGCAAGAGACCCAGTACTTC
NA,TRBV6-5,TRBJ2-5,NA,CASSYSGAAETQYF,TGTGCCAGCAGTTACTCGGGGGCTGCGGAGACCCAGTACTTC
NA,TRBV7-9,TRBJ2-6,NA,CASSFTPGPPSGANVLTF,TGTGCCAGCAGCTTCACGCCGGGACCGCCCTCTGGGGCCAACGTCCTGACTTTC
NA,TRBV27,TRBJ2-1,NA,CASSLGRFGEQFF,TGTGCCAGCAGTTTAGGACGGTTTGGTGAGCAGTTCTTC
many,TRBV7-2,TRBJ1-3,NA,CASSPRPFSPGNTIYF,TGTGCCAGCAGTCCTAGACCGTTCTCTCCTGGAAACACCATATATTTT
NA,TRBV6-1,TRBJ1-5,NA,CASSVFQGSGQPQHF,TGTGCCAGCAGCGTTTTCCAGGGAAGTGGTCAGCCCCAGCATTTT
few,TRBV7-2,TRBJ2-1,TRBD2,CASSLITGGLPYNEQFF,TGTGCCAGCAGCTTAATCACGGGAGGGTTGCCCTACAATGAGCAGTTCTTC
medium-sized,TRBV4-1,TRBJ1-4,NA,CASSQGPATAEEKLFF,TGCGCCAGCAGCCAAGGACCGGCGACGGCGGAGGAAAAACTGTTTTTT
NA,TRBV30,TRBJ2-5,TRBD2,CAWSSLAGPQETQYF,TGTGCCTGGAGCTCGTTAGCGGGTCCCCAAGAGACCCAGTACTTC
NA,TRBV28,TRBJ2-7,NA,CASSPPGERLAYEQYF,TGTGCCAGCAGTCCACCGGGAGAAAGGTTAGCCTACGAGCAGTACTTC
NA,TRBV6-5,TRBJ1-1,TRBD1,CASRDRRLNTEAFF,TGTGCCAGCAGGGACAGGCGCCTCAACACTGAAGCTTTCTTT